The T cell receptor beta chain described here comes from a study of blood T cell repertoires in COVID-19 (dated by TCRdb to about 2020). General notes on the study: Samples covering the acute and convalescent phases of COVID-19 were provided by collaborators in the United States, Italy and Spain. The material from the prospective study consisted of cDNA or gDNA derived from T cells, B-cell-depleted T cells, or PBMCs. The dataset comprised deeply sampled blood TCRbeta repertoires from subjects exposed to, actively infected with, or recovered from COVID-19. The repertoires were released in a freely available public database intended as a resource for research on the immune response to SARS-CoV-2. The samples were drawn from the first 160 participants of the ongoing ImmuneRACE study and from 1,254 subjects provided by 6 global collaborators. The sample metadata nearly always contained a de-identified subject ID, COVID-19 status, age in years and sex. Where available, HLA class I and class II types were taken from metadata supplied by the sample provider and were not determined by assay-based typing. The paper as a whole reports these results and caveats: How much clinical and demographic metadata was included differed by source and by participant, and the metadata was provided uncurated.

Regarding this clone: Its antigen is currently not known. No clone much larger than this one lies a single base away; base qualities are absent.

TCRbeta CDR3 regions were amplified from genomic DNA by means of the immunoSEQ Assay, a bias-controlled multiplex PCR. In the authors' own workflow: The number of nucleated cells in each sample was estimated by amplification of reference gene primers within the assay. To quantify the absolute abundance of each unique TCRbeta CDR3 rearrangement, sequence reads were collapsed and filtered. Productive Simpson clonality was computed per sample as the square root of Simpson's diversity index over productive rearrangements. This immuneACCESS table, as held by TCRdb, lists in-frame sequences with V and J called but not all clones. Of the missing ones, under half trace to an unresolved V gene in checked studies; the others have no known cause. That table furnishes V, J and clone size, whereas the DNA furnished D and trimming. Present in this sample are about 270,000 clones, approximately 90% of which were seen just once. Around 3% of the sample goes to the ten largest clones.

Participants in the prospective study were enrolled through a virtual design, were aged roughly 18 to 100 years, and lived in fewer than 30 United States geographic areas. To assign participants to cohorts, the prospective study relied on clinical history that participants themselves reported in a screening survey and a study questionnaire. Recovered participants in ImmuneRACE Cohort 3 were defined by two consecutive negative NP/OP PCR tests, clearance by a healthcare professional, or resolution of symptoms. In the prospective study, mobile phlebotomists collected whole blood, serum and a nasopharyngeal or oropharyngeal swab from each participant. Participants in the prospective study had the option to provide additional blood draws and questionnaires over a 2-month period. Before DNA extraction, blood samples from the prospective study were shipped at room temperature or frozen. The receptor's source is a woman in her 50s who had recovered from COVID-19. The specimen was PBMCs or T cells enriched from blood (not recorded which).

The DNA sequence is as follows: TGTGCCAGCAGCGCCCGCGTGAGGACAGATCCTTCAAGGGGCGGCTACACCTTC. Translated, it reads CASSARVRTDPSRGGYTF. The sequence joins TRBV7-2 to TRBJ1-2; TRBD1 could be the D gene, as 6 bases match. Reading from cysteine to phenylalanine, the CDR3 counts 18 amino acids. Left in the record is the CDR3 DNA by itself, 54 bases read in frame from the first base. CDR1 is given as SGHTA and CDR2 as FQGNSA, both from the germline V gene. V is clipped by 5 bases and J by 8 bases, and the sequence between their germline boundaries is 30 bases long.